Presented here are 18 T cell receptor beta chains from one specimen sequenced in a study of patients and donors after allogeneic stem cell transplantation. Using its own MiXCR run on the RT-PCR reads, TCRdb lists one record per CDR3 protein. The table has 900,000 to 1,000,000 distinct CDR3 sequences, approximately 19% seen once; the top ten hold 6%. The specimen was blood, either unsorted or a sorted T cell fraction (not recorded which). The receptor set was obtained from a human donor who was either an allogeneic HSCT recipient or a stem cell or donor lymphocyte infusion donor (not recorded which). It is not recorded whose cells these are; they may come from a transplant donor.

This clonotype was found a few times. This rearrangement joins TRBV20-1 to TRBJ1-1; no firm D call. Germline CDR1 DFQATT, CDR2 SNEGSKA (reference sequence). V was shortened by 0 bases and J by 5 bases, with 7 bases between the two germline ends. The CDR3 sequence is 12 residues long. The CDR3 nucleotides read TGCAGTGCTAGAGAGACCCGGACTGAAGCTTTCTTT. It codes for CSARETRTEAFF.

The rearrangement uses TRBV6-1 and TRBJ2-7, with D uncertain. CDR3 size: 14 residues. Germline-derived CDR1 and CDR2 are MNHNS and SASEGT. Trimming pared 5 bases from V and 0 bases from J, leaving 11 bases between. CDR3 residues: CASSNLGRSYEQYF. The CDR3 nucleotides are TGTGCCAGCAGTAACCTGGGCCGCTCCTACGAGCAGTACTTC.

The chain combines TRBV18 with TRBJ1-6; 9 bases map to TRBD1. This CDR3 is built from 14 residues. With V trimmed by 3 bases and J by 10 bases, 4 bases remained unmatched. Germline loops: CDR1 KGHSH, CDR2 LQKENI. DNA for the CDR3: TGTGCCAGCTCACCTGGGACAGGGCGCTCACCCCTCCACTTT. The encoded protein is CASSPGTGRSPLHF.

This clonotype turned up a few times. The rearrangement uses TRBV6-2 or TRBV6-3 and TRBJ2-7, with 8 bases matching TRBD2. V lost 4 bases, J lost 6 bases, and 8 bases stayed unmatched. Looked up from germline, CDR1 is MNHEY and CDR2 is SVGEGT. CDR3 size: 14 residues. CDR3 sequence (DNA): TGTGCCAGCAGTTGGCCGGGACTAGACGTCGAGCAGTACTTC. Protein: CASSWPGLDVEQYF.

This clonotype was observed a handful of times. CDR3 nucleotides: TGTGCCACCAGTGATCCCCGACAGGGGACTTACGAGCAGTACTTC. Translating it yields CATSDPRQGTYEQYF. The chain links TRBV24-1 to TRBJ2-7; 8 nucleotides match TRBD1. J lost 4 bases, V lost 3 bases, and 7 bases had no gene match. The CDR3 contains 15 residues. Germline CDR1 reads KGHDR; CDR2 reads SFDVKD.

The CDR3, as DNA: TGCAGTGCTAGAGGGACAGGGGTCGACTATGGCTACACCTTC. Its translation is CSARGTGVDYGYTF. J is TRBJ1-2 and V is TRBV20-1, with 9 bases fitting TRBD1. CDR3 length equals 14 residues. V dropped 1 base and J dropped 3; count of bases not matched to a gene: 3. From germline, CDR1 is DFQATT and CDR2 SNEGSKA (reference sequence).

This clonotype turned up a few times. The V call is TRBV12-3 or TRBV12-4, the J call TRBJ2-7; 7 bases line up with TRBD1. This CDR3 spans 17 amino acids. V lost 3 bases and J lost 3; bases outside the gene matches: 14. The CDR3 DNA reads TGTGCCAGCAGTTTGGACAGGCCTCTAAATCGAATCTACGAGCAGTACTTC. The encoded protein is CASSLDRPLNRIYEQYF.

The V gene is TRBV7-8, the J gene TRBJ2-3, with TRBD2 identical over 7 bases. The V and J ends lost 6 bases and 4 bases, in that order; junction bases with no gene match: 13. In germline, CDR1 is SGHVS, CDR2 FQNEAQ. The CDR3 loop spans 16 amino acids. The CDR3 region has the DNA TGTGCCAGCAGTTGTACCGAGCGGGGTTGGGCAGATACGCAGTATTTT. It yields the protein CASSCTERGWADTQYF.

This clonotype occurred a few times. The chain has TRBV6-2 or TRBV6-3 and TRBJ1-5; 8 nucleotides align to TRBD1. Germline V gives CDR1 MNHEY, CDR2 SVGEGT. V lost 2 bases and J lost 6; bases outside the gene matches: 6. The CDR3 extends over 15 amino acids. CDR3 amino acids: CASSYRQGSGQPQHF. The CDR3 DNA reads as TGTGCCAGCAGTTACCGACAGGGGAGTGGTCAGCCCCAGCATTTT.

The chain's CDR3 is CASSLAGTVGQPQHF. In DNA form, the CDR3 reads TGTGCCAGCAGCTTGGCCGGAACAGTAGGGCAGCCCCAGCATTTT. V gene TRBV5-5 combines with J gene TRBJ1-5, with no clear D. Between the trimmed V and J ends, which lost 0 bases and 7 bases, there was a span of 14 bases. Germline loops: CDR1 SGHKS, CDR2 YYEKEE (reference sequence). The CDR3 sequence is 15 residues long.

The genes are TRBV10-3 and TRBJ2-2; D may be TRBD1 (6 bases). Trimming stripped 10 bases from V and 1 base from J, with 13 bases between. This CDR3 comprises 14 residues. The germline V gene encodes CDR1 ENHRY and CDR2 SYGVKD. The CDR3 region is CATRYRVNTGELFF. The CDR3 bases are TGTGCCACTAGATACAGGGTGAACACCGGGGAGCTGTTTTTT.

This clonotype was seen at least ten times. The chain joins TRBV12-3 or TRBV12-4 to TRBJ2-1; the D is unclear. The CDR3 is 12 amino acids. V was clipped by 3 bases and J by 10 bases, with 10 bases between them. CDR3 DNA sequence: TGTGCCAGCAGTTTTTTGGGCGACGAGCAGTTCTTC. Amino acids: CASSFLGDEQFF.

This clonotype was recorded at least ten times. The chain is built from TRBV5-1 and TRBJ2-1, with 8 bases lining up with TRBD2. With 0 bases clipped from V and 2 bases from J, the junction kept 4 bases outside the gene matches. The CDR3 is 16 amino acids. CDR1 and CDR2 from the germline V gene are SGHRS and YFSETQ. The DNA for the CDR3 is TGCGCCAGCAGCTTGGATGCGGGAGGCACCTACAATGAGCAGTTCTTC. It is translated as CASSLDAGGTYNEQFF.

This clonotype was seen a few times. The chain combines TRBV6-1 with TRBJ2-1; D remains ambiguous. Trimming stripped 10 bases from V and 9 bases from J, with 10 bases between. CDR1 is MNHNS, CDR2 SASEGT, per germline. The CDR3 spans 10 residues. The CDR3 reads CATFRIEQFF. DNA of the CDR3: TGTGCCACCTTCCGTATTGAGCAGTTCTTC.

This clonotype was recorded only once. The chain is built from TRBV18 and TRBJ2-3; 7 nucleotides agree with TRBD1. CDR1 is KGHSH, CDR2 LQKENI, per germline. The V and J ends lost 2 bases and 5 bases, in that order; junction bases with no gene match: 4. The CDR3 sequence is 14 residues long. The chain's CDR3 is CASSPDHRGDTQYF. The CDR3 DNA reads TGTGCCAGCTCACCAGACCACAGGGGAGATACGCAGTATTTT.

This rearrangement joins TRBV20-1 to TRBJ2-2, with a possible D match to TRBD2 (6 bases). Per the germline V gene, CDR1 is DFQATT and CDR2 is SNEGSKA (reference sequence). The CDR3 loop spans 17 amino acids. Trimming stripped 0 bases from V and 1 base from J, with 15 bases between. The CDR3: CSARDRETPKNTGELFF. In DNA form, the CDR3 reads TGCAGTGCTAGAGATCGGGAGACACCGAAGAACACCGGGGAGCTGTTTTTT.

The chain combines TRBV12-3 or TRBV12-4 with TRBJ2-1; TRBD2 is a possible D gene (5 bases). Trimming left V 3 bases short and J 3 bases short, with 12 bases between. This CDR3 region has 15 residues. CDR3 coding DNA: TGTGCCAGCAGTTTCTACCGGGGAATCTACAATGAGCAGTTCTTC. Encoded protein: CASSFYRGIYNEQFF.

This clonotype was found a few times. This chain links TRBV29-1 with TRBJ1-1, with D uncertain. The CDR3 is 13 residues long. From germline, CDR1 is SQVTM and CDR2 ANQGSEA. Trimming took 1 base from V and 4 from J, leaving 10 bases between them. The CDR3: CSVEVGLLTEAFF. CDR3 nucleotides: TGCAGCGTTGAAGTAGGGCTTCTCACTGAAGCTTTCTTT. The variable domain in full, completed from reference TRBV29-1 and TRBJ1-1, reads SAVISQKPSRDICQRGTSLTIQCQVDSQVTMMFWYRQQPGQSLTLIATANQGSEATYESGFVIDKFPISRPNLTFSTLTVSNMSPEDSSIYLCSVEVGLLTEAFFGQGTRLTVV.